The text below deals with one T cell receptor (beta chain). The data were taken from a study of shared clonotypes between healthy human individuals. The CDR3 length is 15 residues. Germline-derived CDR1 and CDR2 are MGHRA and YSYEKL. J lost 2 bases, V lost 5 bases, and 3 bases had no gene match. Every subset's genomic DNA went evenly onto several immunoSEQ plates. TCRdb's copy holds only in-frame clones and misses some; the assay was immunoSEQ multiplex PCR. The table lists just over 2,000,000 clones, roughly 95% of them singletons. This rearrangement joins TRBV4-1 to TRBJ2-3; 11 nucleotides line up with TRBD1. The sequence was obtained from a young man in good health. Sequenced input: naive CD4+ T cells sorted from blood. Subset: CD45RA+ positively selected. Here the CDR3 reads CASSGTGGDTDTQYF. The CDR3 region has the DNA TGCGCCAGCAGCGGGACAGGGGGGGACACAGATACGCAGTATTTT.